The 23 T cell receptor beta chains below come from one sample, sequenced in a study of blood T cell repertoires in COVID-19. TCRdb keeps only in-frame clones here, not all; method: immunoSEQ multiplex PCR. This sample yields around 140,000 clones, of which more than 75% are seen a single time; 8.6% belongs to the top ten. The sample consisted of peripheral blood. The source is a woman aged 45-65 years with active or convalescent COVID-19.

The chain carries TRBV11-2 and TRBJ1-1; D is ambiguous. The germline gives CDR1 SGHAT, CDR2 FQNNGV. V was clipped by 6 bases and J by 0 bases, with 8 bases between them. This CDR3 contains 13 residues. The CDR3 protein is CASSPRLNTEAFF. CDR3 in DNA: TGTGCCAGCAGTCCCCGTTTGAACACTGAAGCTTTCTTT. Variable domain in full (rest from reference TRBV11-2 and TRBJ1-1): EAGVAQSPRYKIIEKRQSVAFWCNPISGHATLYWYQQILGQGPKLLIQFQNNGVVDDSQLPKDRFSAERLKGVDSTLKIQPAKLEDSAVYLCASSPRLNTEAFFGQGTRLTVV.

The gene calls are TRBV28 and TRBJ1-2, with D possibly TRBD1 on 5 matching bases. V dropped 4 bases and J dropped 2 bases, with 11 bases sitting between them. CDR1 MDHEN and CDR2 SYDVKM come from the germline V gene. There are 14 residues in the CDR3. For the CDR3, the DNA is TGTGCCAGCAGTTCCAACAGGCTGAACTATGGCTACACCTTC. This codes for CASSSNRLNYGYTF.

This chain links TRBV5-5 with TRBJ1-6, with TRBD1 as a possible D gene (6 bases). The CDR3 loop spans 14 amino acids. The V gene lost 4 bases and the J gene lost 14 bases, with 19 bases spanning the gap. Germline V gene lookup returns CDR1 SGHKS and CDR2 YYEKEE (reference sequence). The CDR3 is CASSRTVHEGALHF. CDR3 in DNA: TGTGCCAGCAGCCGGACAGTCCATGAGGGGGCCCTCCACTTT.

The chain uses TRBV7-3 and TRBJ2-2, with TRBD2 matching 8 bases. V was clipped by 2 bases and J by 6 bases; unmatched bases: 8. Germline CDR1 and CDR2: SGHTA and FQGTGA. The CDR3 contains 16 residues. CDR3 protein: CASSLFAGGQAGELFF. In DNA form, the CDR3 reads TGTGCCAGCAGCTTATTCGCGGGAGGTCAAGCCGGGGAGCTGTTTTTT.

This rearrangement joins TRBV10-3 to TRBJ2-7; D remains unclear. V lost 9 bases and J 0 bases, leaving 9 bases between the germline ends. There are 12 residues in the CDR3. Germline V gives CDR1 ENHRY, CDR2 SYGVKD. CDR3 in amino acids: CAIGPSSYEQYF. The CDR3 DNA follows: TGTGCCATAGGCCCTAGCTCCTACGAGCAGTACTTC.

In DNA, the CDR3 is TGTGCCAGCAGCTTAGCCCCTTCTAGCGGGAGGGCCGTAGAGACCCAGTACTTC. Protein product: CASSLAPSSGRAVETQYF. The gene calls are TRBV11-2 and TRBJ2-5, with TRBD2 identical over 12 bases. J lost 4 bases, V lost 1 base, and 10 bases had no gene match. This CDR3 has 18 amino acids. Per germline, CDR1 SGHAT and CDR2 FQNNGV.

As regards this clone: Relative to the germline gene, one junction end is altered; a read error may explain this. CDR3 amino acids: CVSSAGLAGSYEQYF. CDR3 nucleotides: TGTGTCAGCAGTGCCGGACTAGCGGGTTCCTACGAGCAGTACTTC. The rearrangement links TRBV6-2 or TRBV6-3 to TRBJ2-7; 11 positions match TRBD2. This CDR3 contains 15 residues. CDR1 and CDR2 (germline): MNHEY, SVGEGT.

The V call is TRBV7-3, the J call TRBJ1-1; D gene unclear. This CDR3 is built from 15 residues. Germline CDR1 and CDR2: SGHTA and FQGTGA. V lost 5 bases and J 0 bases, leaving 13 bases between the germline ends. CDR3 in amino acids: CASSHSGGMNTEAFF. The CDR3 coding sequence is TGTGCCAGCAGCCATTCGGGAGGGATGAACACTGAAGCTTTCTTT.

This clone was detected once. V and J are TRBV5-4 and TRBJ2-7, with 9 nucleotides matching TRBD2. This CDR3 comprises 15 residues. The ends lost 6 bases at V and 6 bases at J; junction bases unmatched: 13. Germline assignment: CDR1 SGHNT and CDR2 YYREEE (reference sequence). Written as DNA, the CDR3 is TGTGCCAGCACCCTCCGGCTAGCGGGATCGGTCGAGCAGTACTTC. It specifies CASTLRLAGSVEQYF.

As DNA, the CDR3 is TGTGCCAGCAGTGGGAGTACCGGGGCCAACGTCCTGACTTTC. This gives the protein CASSGSTGANVLTF. The chain carries TRBV2 and TRBJ2-6, with no clear D. CDR1 SNHLY and CDR2 FYNNEI come from the germline V gene. V gave up 4 bases and J gave up 4 bases, with 8 bases separating them. This CDR3 is built from 14 residues.

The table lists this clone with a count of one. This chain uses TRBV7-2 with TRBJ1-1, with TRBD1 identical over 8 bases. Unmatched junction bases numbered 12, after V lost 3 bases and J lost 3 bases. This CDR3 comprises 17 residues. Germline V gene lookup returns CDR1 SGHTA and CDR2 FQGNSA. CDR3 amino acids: CASSFWTGHIQDTEAFF. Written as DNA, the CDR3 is TGTGCCAGCAGCTTTTGGACAGGGCATATCCAGGACACTGAAGCTTTCTTT. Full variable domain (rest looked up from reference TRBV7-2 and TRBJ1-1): GAGVSQSPSNKVTEKGKDVELRCDPISGHTALYWYRQSLGQGLEFLIYFQGNSAPDKSGLPSDRFSAERTGGSVSTLTIQRTQQEDSAVYLCASSFWTGHIQDTEAFFGQGTRLTVV.

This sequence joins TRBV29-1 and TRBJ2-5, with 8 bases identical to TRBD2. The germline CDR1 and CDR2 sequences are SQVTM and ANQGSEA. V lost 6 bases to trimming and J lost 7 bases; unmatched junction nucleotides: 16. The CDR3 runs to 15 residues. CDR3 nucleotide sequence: TGCAGCGTCCAACCCGGGGGGGGCAGGTATGGGACCCAGTACTTC. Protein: CSVQPGGGRYGTQYF.

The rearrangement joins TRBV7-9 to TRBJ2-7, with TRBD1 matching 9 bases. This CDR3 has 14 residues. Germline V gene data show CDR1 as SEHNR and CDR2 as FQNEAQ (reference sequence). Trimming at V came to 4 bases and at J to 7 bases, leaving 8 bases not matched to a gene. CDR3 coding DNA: TGTGCCAGCAGCTCCCCGGGACAGGGAATGGAGCAGTACTTC. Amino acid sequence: CASSSPGQGMEQYF.

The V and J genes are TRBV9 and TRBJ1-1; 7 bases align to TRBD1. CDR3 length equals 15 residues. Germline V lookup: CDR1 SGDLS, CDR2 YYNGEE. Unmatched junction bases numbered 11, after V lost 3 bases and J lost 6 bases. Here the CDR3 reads CASSGRQGGAAEAFF. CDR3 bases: TGTGCCAGCAGCGGAAGACAGGGCGGCGCGGCTGAAGCTTTCTTT.

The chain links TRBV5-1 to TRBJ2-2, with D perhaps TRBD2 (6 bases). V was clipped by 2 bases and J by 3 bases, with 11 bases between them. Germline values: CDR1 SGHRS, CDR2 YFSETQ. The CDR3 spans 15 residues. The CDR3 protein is CASSFPIADTGELFF. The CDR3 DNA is TGCGCCAGCAGCTTTCCGATAGCGGACACCGGGGAGCTGTTTTTT.

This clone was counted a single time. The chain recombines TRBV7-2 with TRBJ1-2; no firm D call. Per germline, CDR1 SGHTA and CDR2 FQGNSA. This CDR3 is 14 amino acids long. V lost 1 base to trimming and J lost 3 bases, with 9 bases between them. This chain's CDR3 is CASSLDSLYYGYTF. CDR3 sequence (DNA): TGTGCCAGCAGCTTAGACAGCCTATACTATGGCTACACCTTC.

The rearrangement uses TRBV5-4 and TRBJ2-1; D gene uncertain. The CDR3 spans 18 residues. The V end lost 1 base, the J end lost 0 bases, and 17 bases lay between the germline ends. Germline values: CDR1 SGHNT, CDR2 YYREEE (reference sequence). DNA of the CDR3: TGTGCCAGCAGCTTGTTGTTAACTTACCCGAGCTCCTACAATGAGCAGTTCTTC. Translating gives CASSLLLTYPSSYNEQFF.

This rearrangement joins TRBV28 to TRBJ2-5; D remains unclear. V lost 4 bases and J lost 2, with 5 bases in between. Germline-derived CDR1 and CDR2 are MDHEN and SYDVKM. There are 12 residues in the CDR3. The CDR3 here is CASSSLQETQYF. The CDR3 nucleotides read TGTGCCAGCAGTTCTTTGCAAGAGACCCAGTACTTC.

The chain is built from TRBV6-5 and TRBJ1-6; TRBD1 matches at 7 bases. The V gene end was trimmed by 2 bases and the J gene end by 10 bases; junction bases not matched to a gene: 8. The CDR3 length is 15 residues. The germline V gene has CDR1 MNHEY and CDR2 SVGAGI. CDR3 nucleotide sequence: TGTGCCAGCAGTTACGCAAGGGGGCTAGGGTCACCCCTCCACTTT. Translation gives CASSYARGLGSPLHF.

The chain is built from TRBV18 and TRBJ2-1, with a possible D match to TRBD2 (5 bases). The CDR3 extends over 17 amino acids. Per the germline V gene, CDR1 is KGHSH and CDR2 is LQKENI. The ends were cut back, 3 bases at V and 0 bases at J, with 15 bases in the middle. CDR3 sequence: CASSPSIATSSYNEQFF. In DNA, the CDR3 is TGTGCCAGCTCACCGAGTATAGCGACCAGCTCCTACAATGAGCAGTTCTTC.

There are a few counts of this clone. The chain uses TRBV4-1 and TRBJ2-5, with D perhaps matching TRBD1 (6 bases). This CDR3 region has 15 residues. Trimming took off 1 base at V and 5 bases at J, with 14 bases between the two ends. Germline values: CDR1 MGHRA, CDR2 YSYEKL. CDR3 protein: CASSQVWQGMETQYF. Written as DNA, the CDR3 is TGCGCCAGCAGCCAAGTATGGCAGGGGATGGAGACCCAGTACTTC.

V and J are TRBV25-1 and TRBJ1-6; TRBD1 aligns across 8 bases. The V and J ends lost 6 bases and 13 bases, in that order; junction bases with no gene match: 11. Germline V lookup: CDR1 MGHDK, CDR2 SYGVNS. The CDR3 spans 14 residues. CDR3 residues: CASSPGQATRPLHF. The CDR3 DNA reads TGTGCCAGCAGCCCGGGACAGGCGACCCGTCCCCTCCACTTT.

The CDR3 DNA reads TGTGCCAGCAGCTTAGCTGCTGGGGGGTGGAACACCTTC. As protein: CASSLAAGGWNTF. The rearrangement uses TRBV7-2 and TRBJ1-2; D is perhaps TRBD1 (5 bases). Germline V CDR1 and CDR2: SGHTA, FQGNSA. With 0 bases removed from V and 12 bases from J, the gap between germline ends came to 14 bases. The CDR3 is 13 amino acids.